The clone carrying this T cell receptor beta chain occurred a few times. Its antigen remains unidentified. Germline CDR1 is MNHEY and CDR2 is SVGAGI. The CDR3 has 14 residues. The V and J ends lost 2 bases and 10 bases respectively, with 12 bases between them. This entry belongs to a study of T cells in Graves' hyperthyroidism and ophthalmopathy. Amplified regions were TCR beta CDR3 sequences from RNA transcripts. The HTBI set primed first-round TCR CDR3 RT-PCR. TCRdb used MiXCR to reprocess the multiplex PCR reads, holding one entry per CDR3 protein. The sample carries some 600,000 distinct CDR3 sequences, around 45% recorded once. The diagnostic basis comprised clinical symptoms, serum thyroxine and TRAb, thyroid ultrasound and orbital computed tomography. Study findings and constraints: Blood also held most thyroid clonotypes expanded beyond 0.001.

The specimen was peripheral blood or thyroid tissue (not recorded which). The rearrangement links TRBV6-5 to TRBJ1-6, with a tentative D call TRBD1 (6 bases). This sequence originates from a woman younger than 30 with Graves' hyperthyroidism. The CDR3 DNA is TGTGCCAGCAGTTACACCAGCAGGGGCTCACCCCTCCACTTT. It encodes CASSYTSRGSPLHF.